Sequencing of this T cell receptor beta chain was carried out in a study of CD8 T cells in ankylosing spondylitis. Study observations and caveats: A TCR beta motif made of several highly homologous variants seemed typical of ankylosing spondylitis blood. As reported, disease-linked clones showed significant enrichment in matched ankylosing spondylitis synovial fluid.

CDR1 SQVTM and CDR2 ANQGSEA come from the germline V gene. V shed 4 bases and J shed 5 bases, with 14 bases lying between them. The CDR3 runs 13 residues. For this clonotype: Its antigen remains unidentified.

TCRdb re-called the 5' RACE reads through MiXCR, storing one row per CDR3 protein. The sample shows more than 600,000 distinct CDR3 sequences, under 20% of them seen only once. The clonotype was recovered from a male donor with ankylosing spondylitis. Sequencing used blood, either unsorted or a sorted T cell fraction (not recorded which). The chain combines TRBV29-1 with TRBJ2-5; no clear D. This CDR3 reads CSVVRTTGETQYF. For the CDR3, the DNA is TGCAGCGTTGTTAGGACCACCGGGGAGACCCAGTACTTC.